Presented here are 15 T cell receptor beta chains from one specimen sequenced in a study of blood T cell repertoires in COVID-19. Generated by immunoSEQ multiplex PCR, the TCRdb table keeps only in-frame clones and is missing some. The table has roughly 440,000 clones, 88% seen once. The source material was peripheral blood. These receptors were taken from a woman between 50 and 59 years old with COVID-19, enrolled during active disease.

This chain uses TRBV10-2 with TRBJ1-2, with no clear D. CDR1 and CDR2 (germline): WSHSY, SAAADI. V gave up 4 bases and J gave up 2 bases, with 11 bases separating them. The length of the CDR3 is 14 residues. CDR3 protein: CASSGMEPNYGYTF. Written as DNA, the CDR3 is TGCGCCAGCAGTGGGATGGAGCCCAACTATGGCTACACCTTC.

The chain joins TRBV5-1 to TRBJ2-1; D perhaps matches TRBD1 (6 bases). V was shortened by 4 bases and J by 4 bases, with 12 bases between the two germline ends. Germline V gene lookup returns CDR1 SGHRS and CDR2 YFSETQ. The CDR3 totals 14 residues. CDR3 residues: CASSLAGTYNEQFF. The CDR3 nucleotides read TGCGCCAGCAGCCTCGCCGGGACATACAATGAGCAGTTCTTC.

V usage is TRBV21-1 and J usage is TRBJ2-1; TRBD1 reflects the table's D call only, with no check against the DNA. TRBV21-1 is annotated as a pseudogene. The length of the CDR3 is 21 residues. In nucleotides, the CDR3 is TGTGCCAGCAGCAAAAGGACTTCTTGGGACAGGGGCAAAAGCTCCTACAATGAGCAGTTCTTC. The encoded protein is CASSKRTSWDRGKSSYNEQFF.

V and J are TRBV7-3 and TRBJ2-1; 9 bases map to TRBD2. Germline V gene sequence: CDR1 SGHTA, CDR2 FQGTGA. This CDR3 contains 16 residues. The trim removed 1 base at V and 6 bases at J, leaving 7 bases unmatched. The CDR3 sequence is CASSLSGGASGNEQFF. As DNA, the CDR3 is TGTGCCAGCAGCTTAAGCGGGGGGGCGTCGGGCAATGAGCAGTTCTTC.

The chain couples TRBV6-5 to TRBJ1-4; D is possibly TRBD1 (5 bases). V was pared by 2 bases and J by 7 bases, with 11 bases between. CDR3 length: 14 amino acids. CDR1 is MNHEY and CDR2 is SVGAGI in the germline V gene. CDR3 residues: CASSYLQGGEKLFF. Written as DNA, the CDR3 is TGTGCCAGCAGTTACCTGCAGGGCGGTGAAAAACTGTTTTTT.

Only a few counts were recorded for this clone. This rearrangement joins TRBV30 to TRBJ1-1, with TRBD1 matching over 9 bases. Per the germline V gene, CDR1 is GTSNPN and CDR2 is SVGIG (reference sequence). There are 12 residues in the CDR3. V lost 5 bases and J lost 5; bases outside the gene matches: 3. The CDR3 spells CAWDRGVTEAFF. CDR3 sequence (DNA): TGTGCCTGGGACAGGGGGGTGACTGAAGCTTTCTTT.

This rearrangement joins TRBV5-1 to TRBJ2-1; 13 bases are shared with TRBD2. Germline values: CDR1 SGHRS, CDR2 YFSETQ. V gave up 4 bases and J gave up 8 bases; unmatched junction bases: 6. This CDR3 has 15 residues. CDR3 nucleotide sequence: TGCGCCAGCAGCCCGGGACTAGCGGGGTACTATGAGCAGTTCTTC. It encodes CASSPGLAGYYEQFF.

The V call is TRBV5-1, the J call TRBJ1-4; no firm D call. CDR3 length equals 14 residues. V was pared by 1 base and J by 3 bases, with 7 bases between. From germline, CDR1 is SGHRS and CDR2 YFSETQ. The CDR3 bases are TGCGCCAGCAGCTTGTGGGGAGCTAATGAAAAACTGTTTTTT. This encodes CASSLWGANEKLFF.

This clone has a single count. The V and J genes are TRBV6-1 and TRBJ2-1, with a tentative D call TRBD2 (5 bases). Germline V gene data show CDR1 as MNHNS and CDR2 as SASEGT. V dropped 2 bases and J dropped 12 bases, with 8 bases sitting between them. This CDR3 region has 11 residues. CDR3 amino acids: CASSETAGQFF. Written as DNA, the CDR3 is TGTGCCAGCAGTGAAACGGCGGGGCAGTTCTTC.

This clone has only one observation. The V and J genes are TRBV18 and TRBJ2-5; D is unclear. Germline assignment: CDR1 KGHSH and CDR2 LQKENI. V gave up 6 bases and J gave up 1 base, with 12 bases separating them. The CDR3 is 14 amino acids. CDR3 residues: CASSFRVSQETQYF. CDR3 DNA: TGTGCCAGCTCCTTTCGAGTAAGCCAAGAGACCCAGTACTTC.

This chain links TRBV4-1 with TRBJ1-5; 12 nucleotides agree with TRBD1. In germline, CDR1 is MGHRA, CDR2 YSYEKL. V trimming: 0 bases; J trimming: 11 bases; junction bases outside the gene matches: 14. The CDR3 contains 18 residues. The CDR3 nucleotides are TGCGCCAGCAGCCAAGATAATCTTCGGGACAGGGGGCTAGGTTCCCAGCATTTT. Its translation is CASSQDNLRDRGLGSQHF.

This clone appeared once. The chain has TRBV2 and TRBJ1-6; TRBD1 is a possible D gene (5 bases). The V and J ends lost 4 bases and 9 bases respectively, with 19 bases between them. This CDR3 contains 16 residues. Looked up from germline, CDR1 is SNHLY and CDR2 is FYNNEI. In DNA, the CDR3 is TGTGCCAGCAGTGGAACAAACCGGGACTTAACTTCACCCCTCCACTTT. Protein product: CASSGTNRDLTSPLHF. The entire variable domain, with the rest obtained from reference TRBV2 and TRBJ1-6, is as follows: EPEVTQTPSHQVTQMGQEVILRCVPISNHLYFYWYRQILGQKVEFLVSFYNNEISEKSEIFDDQFSVERPDGSNFTLKIRSTKLEDSAMYFCASSGTNRDLTSPLHFGNGTRLTVT.

The chain couples TRBV12-3 or TRBV12-4 to TRBJ2-2; D remains unclear. Between the trimmed V and J ends, which lost 4 bases and 7 bases, there was a span of 10 bases. This CDR3 is built from 13 residues. CDR3 sequence reads: CASSSAANGELFF. CDR3 DNA sequence: TGTGCCAGCAGTTCCGCGGCTAACGGGGAGCTGTTTTTT.

The chain has TRBV2 and TRBJ2-7; TRBD1 agrees at 9 bases. The CDR3 spans 14 residues. The V segment lost 5 bases and the J segment 4 bases; nucleotides outside the gene matches: 6. Germline CDR1 is SNHLY and CDR2 is FYNNEI. CDR3 sequence reads: CASSTGTGWYEQYF. CDR3 coding DNA: TGTGCCAGCAGTACCGGGACAGGGTGGTACGAGCAGTACTTC.

The J gene is TRBJ2-3, the V gene TRBV2; D not certain. Germline CDR1 and CDR2: SNHLY and FYNNEI. Deletions cut 7 bases from V and 2 bases from J, with 10 bases between. The CDR3 runs 13 residues. CDR3 protein: CASMRSNTDTQYF. The CDR3 nucleotides are TGTGCCAGCATGCGGTCAAACACAGATACGCAGTATTTT.